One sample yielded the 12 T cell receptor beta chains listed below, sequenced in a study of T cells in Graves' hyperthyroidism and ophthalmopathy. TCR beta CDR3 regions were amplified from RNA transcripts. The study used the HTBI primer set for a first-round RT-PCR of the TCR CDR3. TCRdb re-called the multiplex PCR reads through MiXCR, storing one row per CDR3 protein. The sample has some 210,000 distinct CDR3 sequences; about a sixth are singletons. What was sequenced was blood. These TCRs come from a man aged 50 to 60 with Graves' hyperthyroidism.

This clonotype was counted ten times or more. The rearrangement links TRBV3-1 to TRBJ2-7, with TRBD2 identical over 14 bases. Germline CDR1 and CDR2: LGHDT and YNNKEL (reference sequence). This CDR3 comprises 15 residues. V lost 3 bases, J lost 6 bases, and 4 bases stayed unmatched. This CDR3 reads CASSHGLAGGVEQYF. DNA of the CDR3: TGTGCCAGCAGCCACGGACTAGCGGGAGGAGTCGAGCAGTACTTC.

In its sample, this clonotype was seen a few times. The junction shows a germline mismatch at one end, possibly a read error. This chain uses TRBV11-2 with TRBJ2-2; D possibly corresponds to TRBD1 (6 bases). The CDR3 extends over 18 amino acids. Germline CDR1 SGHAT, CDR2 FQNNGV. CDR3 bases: TGTGCCAGCGGCTTAGCTAGTGATACAGGGAAGTTCGCCGGGGAGCTGTTTTTT. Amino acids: CASGLASDTGKFAGELFF.

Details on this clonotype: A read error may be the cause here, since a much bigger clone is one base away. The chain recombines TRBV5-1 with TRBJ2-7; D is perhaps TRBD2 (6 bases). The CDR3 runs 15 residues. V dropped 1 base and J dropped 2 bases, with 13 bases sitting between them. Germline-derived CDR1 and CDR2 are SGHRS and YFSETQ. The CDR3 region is CASSLTGGATYEQYF. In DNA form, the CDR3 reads TGCGCCAGCAGCTTGACTGGAGGGGCCACCTACGAGCAGTACTTC.

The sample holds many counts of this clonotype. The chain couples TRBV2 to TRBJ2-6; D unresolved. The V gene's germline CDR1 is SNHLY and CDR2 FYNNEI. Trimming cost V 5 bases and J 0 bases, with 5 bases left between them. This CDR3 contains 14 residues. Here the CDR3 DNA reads TGTGCCAGCAGTCCCAGCTCTGGGGCCAACGTCCTGACTTTC. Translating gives CASSPSSGANVLTF.

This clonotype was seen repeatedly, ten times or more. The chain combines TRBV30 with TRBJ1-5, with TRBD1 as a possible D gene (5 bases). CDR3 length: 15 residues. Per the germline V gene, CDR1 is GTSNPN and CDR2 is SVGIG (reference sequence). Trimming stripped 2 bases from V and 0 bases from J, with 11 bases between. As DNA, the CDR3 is TGTGCCTGGAGTCCAGGGTTAGGTAGCAATCAGCCCCAGCATTTT. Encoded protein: CAWSPGLGSNQPQHF.

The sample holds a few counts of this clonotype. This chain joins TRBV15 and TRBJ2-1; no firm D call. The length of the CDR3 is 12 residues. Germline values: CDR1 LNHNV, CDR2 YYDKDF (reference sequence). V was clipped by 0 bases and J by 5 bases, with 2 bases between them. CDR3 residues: CATSRDNNEQFF. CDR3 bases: TGTGCCACCAGCAGAGATAACAATGAGCAGTTCTTC.

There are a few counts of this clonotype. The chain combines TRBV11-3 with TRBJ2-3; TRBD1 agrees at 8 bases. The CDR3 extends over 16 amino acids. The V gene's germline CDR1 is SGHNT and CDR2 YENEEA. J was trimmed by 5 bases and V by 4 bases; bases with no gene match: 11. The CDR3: CASSSWGTGGLDTQYF. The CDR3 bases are TGTGCCAGCAGCTCTTGGGGAACAGGGGGACTAGATACGCAGTATTTT.

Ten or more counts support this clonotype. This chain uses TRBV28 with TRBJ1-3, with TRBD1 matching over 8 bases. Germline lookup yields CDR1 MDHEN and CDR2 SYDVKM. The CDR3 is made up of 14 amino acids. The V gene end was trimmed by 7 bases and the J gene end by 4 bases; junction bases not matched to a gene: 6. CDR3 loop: CASNPDREGNTIYF. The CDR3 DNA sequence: TGTGCCAGCAACCCGGACAGGGAGGGAAACACCATATATTTT.

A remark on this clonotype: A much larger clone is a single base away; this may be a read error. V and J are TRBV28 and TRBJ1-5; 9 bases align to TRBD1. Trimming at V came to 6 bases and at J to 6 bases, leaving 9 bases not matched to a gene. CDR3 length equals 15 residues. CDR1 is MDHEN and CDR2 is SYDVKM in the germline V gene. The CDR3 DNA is TGTGCCAGCAGGCTCCAGGGACAGGGAGGTCAGCCCCAGCATTTT. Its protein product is CASRLQGQGGQPQHF.

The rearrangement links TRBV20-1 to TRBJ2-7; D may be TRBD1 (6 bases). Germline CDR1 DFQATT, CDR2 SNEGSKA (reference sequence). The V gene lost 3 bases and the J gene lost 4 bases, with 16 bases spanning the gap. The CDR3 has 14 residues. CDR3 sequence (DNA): TGCAGTGCTAGCTACCTCAGGGGCTGGTACGAGCAGTACTTC. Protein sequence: CSASYLRGWYEQYF.

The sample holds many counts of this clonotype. CDR3 in DNA: TGCAGTGCTAGCTGGACTAAGCAGTTCTTC. Its protein product is CSASWTKQFF. V gene TRBV20-1 combines with J gene TRBJ2-1, with D possibly being TRBD2 (6 bases). Between the trimmed V and J ends, which lost 3 bases and 11 bases, there was a span of 8 bases. The germline CDR1 and CDR2 sequences are DFQATT and SNEGSKA (reference sequence). This CDR3 is 10 amino acids long.

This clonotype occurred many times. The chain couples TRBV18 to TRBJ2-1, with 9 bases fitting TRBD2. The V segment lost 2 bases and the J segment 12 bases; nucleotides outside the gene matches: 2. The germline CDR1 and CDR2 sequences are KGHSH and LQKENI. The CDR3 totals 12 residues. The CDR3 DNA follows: TGTGCCAGCTCACCAACGCGGGAGGGGCAGTTCTTC. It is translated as CASSPTREGQFF.